A single sample gave rise to the 2 T cell receptor beta chains below, sequenced in a study of shared clonotypes between healthy human individuals. Sequenced by immunoSEQ multiplex PCR; TCRdb stores in-frame clones only, minus some. The sample comprises millions of clones, more than 80% of which are singletons, and approximately 0.4% rests with the top ten. Sequenced material: naive CD4+ T cells from PBMCs. This sample's subset: CD45RA+ positively selected. Receptors were obtained from a man between 18 and 29 years old in good health. Some clones in this sample may be carry-over from other donors' samples.

The chain joins TRBV18 to TRBJ1-5; D may be TRBD1 (5 bases). Per germline, CDR1 KGHSH and CDR2 LQKENI. Trimming removed 3 bases from V and 2 bases from J, with 20 bases in between. The CDR3 consists of 18 residues. The DNA of the CDR3 is TGTGCCAGCTCACCCCTGCCCTGGGGAGGGGTAGGCAATCAGCCCCAGCATTTT. It codes for CASSPLPWGGVGNQPQHF. Looking up the rest from reference TRBV18 and TRBJ1-5 gives the full variable domain: NAGVMQNPRHLVRRRGQEARLRCSPMKGHSHVYWYRQLPEEGLKFMVYLQKENIIDESGMPKERFSAEFPKEGPSILRIQQVVRGDSAAYFCASSPLPWGGVGNQPQHFGDGTRLSIL.

The chain employs TRBV10-3 and TRBJ1-4; a possible D gene is TRBD1 (6 bases). Germline CDR1 and CDR2: ENHRY and SYGVKD. There are 14 residues in the CDR3. Trimming removed 6 bases from V and 5 bases from J, with 13 bases in between. CDR3 DNA sequence: TGTGCCATCAGGAAGACAGGCCCAAATGAAAAACTGTTTTTT. The encoded protein is CAIRKTGPNEKLFF.